This paragraph covers one T cell receptor (beta chain) sequence. The sample belongs to a study of blood T cell repertoires in COVID-19. The data were produced by immunoSEQ multiplex PCR, yet TCRdb's version contains in-frame clones alone and is incomplete. The table has over 110,000 clones, around 80% seen once; the top ten hold roughly 3.4%. Germline assignment: CDR1 SGHRS and CDR2 YFSETQ. V lost 4 bases and J 4 bases, leaving 14 bases between the germline ends. There are 14 residues in the CDR3. This TCR derives from a man in his 60s with acute or convalescent COVID-19. The chain couples TRBV5-1 to TRBJ1-1; D gene ambiguous. The sequencing input was peripheral blood. Here the CDR3 reads CASSPQPGSTEAFF. CDR3 DNA: TGCGCCAGCAGCCCGCAACCGGGGTCCACTGAAGCTTTCTTT.